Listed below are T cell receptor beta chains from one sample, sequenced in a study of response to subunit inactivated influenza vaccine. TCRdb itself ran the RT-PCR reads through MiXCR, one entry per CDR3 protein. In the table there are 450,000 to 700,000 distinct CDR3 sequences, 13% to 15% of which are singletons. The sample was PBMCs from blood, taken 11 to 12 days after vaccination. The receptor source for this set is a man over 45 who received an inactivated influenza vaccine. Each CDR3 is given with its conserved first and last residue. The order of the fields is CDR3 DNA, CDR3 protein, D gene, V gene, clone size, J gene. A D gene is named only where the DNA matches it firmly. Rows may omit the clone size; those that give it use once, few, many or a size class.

TGTGCCATCGCCCCAAGGGAGACACAAGAGACCCAGTACTTC	CAIAPRETQETQYF	NA	TRBV10-3	NA	TRBJ2-5
TGTGCCAGCAGTTTATCGTCGGGTGAGCAGTTCTTC	CASSLSSGEQFF	NA	TRBV27	many	TRBJ2-1
TGTGCCAGCAGTTTCATGGCGGGAGGGAGGGAGACCCAGTACTTC	CASSFMAGGRETQYF	TRBD2	TRBV28	few	TRBJ2-5
TGTGCCAGCAGCTTCGCGGGGGGCACAGATACGCAGTATTTT	CASSFAGGTDTQYF	TRBD2	TRBV7-6	NA	TRBJ2-3
TGTGCCATCAGTCTCCGTCCCTCGGGGCGAGGGGGCAATGAGCAGTTCTTC	CAISLRPSGRGGNEQFF	NA	TRBV10-3	few	TRBJ2-1
TGCAGCGTTGGTGAGCGGGGATACGAGCAGTACTTC	CSVGERGYEQYF	TRBD2	TRBV29-1	few	TRBJ2-7
TGTGCCAGCTGCGGCTGGCCGGCAGGTCCCGAGCAGTACTTC	CASCGWPAGPEQYF	NA	TRBV12-3/TRBV12-4	few	TRBJ2-7
TGTGCCAGCAGTTTAGCGGAGAAAAACATTCAGTACTTC	CASSLAEKNIQYF	NA	TRBV12-3/TRBV12-4	few	TRBJ2-4
TGTGCCAGCAAACGAGGTGCCGTGAACACTGAAGCTTTCTTT	CASKRGAVNTEAFF	NA	TRBV3-1	many	TRBJ1-1
TGTGCTAGCAGCGCGACTCAGAACACTGAAGCTTTCTTT	CASSATQNTEAFF	NA	TRBV7-7	few	TRBJ1-1
TGTGCCAGCAGTTTAATCCTCACCGGGGAGCTGTTTTTT	CASSLILTGELFF	NA	TRBV27	few	TRBJ2-2